A selection of T cell receptor beta chains follows, all from one sample in a study of blood T cell repertoires in COVID-19. Data came from immunoSEQ multiplex PCR; TCRdb stores just in-frame clones and leaves some out. The table records 60,000 to 85,000 clones, more than 75% of them present only once. What was sequenced was peripheral blood. Receptors originate from a man aged 45-60 years with acute or convalescent COVID-19. Each CDR3 is given with its conserved first and last residue. D genes are given only for firm matches. Expanded clones are given a class, and other clones once, few, many or no size at all.

abundance: .; len: 18; j_gene: TRBJ2-2; d_gene: TRBD2; v_gene: TRBV4-3; CDR3aa: CASSLKTKRGTNTGELFF; CDR3nt: TGCGCCAGCAGCCTCAAGACTAAGCGGGGGACAAACACCGGGGAGCTGTTTTTT
abundance: .; len: 15; j_gene: TRBJ2-3; d_gene: .; v_gene: TRBV15; CDR3aa: CATSRDQSEGYTQYF; CDR3nt: TGTGCCACCAGCAGAGATCAGTCGGAGGGATATACGCAGTATTTT
abundance: .; len: 16; j_gene: TRBJ2-1; d_gene: TRBD2; v_gene: TRBV6-2/TRBV6-3; CDR3aa: CASSRGLALMYNEQFF; CDR3nt: TGTGCCAGCAGCAGGGGACTAGCCCTCATGTACAATGAGCAGTTCTTC
abundance: .; len: 15; j_gene: TRBJ2-1; d_gene: .; v_gene: TRBV4-1; CDR3aa: CASRVDSSGWYEQFF; CDR3nt: TGCGCCAGCAGAGTTGACAGTTCTGGCTGGTATGAGCAGTTCTTC
abundance: .; len: 17; j_gene: TRBJ2-3; d_gene: TRBD1; v_gene: TRBV6-6; CDR3aa: CASSRSGQGQSTDTQYF; CDR3nt: TGTGCCAGCAGCCGATCCGGGCAGGGACAGAGCACAGATACGCAGTATTTT
abundance: .; len: 15; j_gene: TRBJ1-2; d_gene: .; v_gene: TRBV18; CDR3aa: CASSPNLNENYGYTF; CDR3nt: TGTGCCAGCTCACCGAACCTTAATGAGAACTATGGCTACACCTTC
abundance: .; len: 15; j_gene: TRBJ2-7; d_gene: .; v_gene: TRBV13; CDR3aa: CASSPPGVSSYEQYF; CDR3nt: TGTGCCAGCAGCCCCCCGGGTGTTAGCTCCTACGAGCAGTACTTC
abundance: .; len: 17; j_gene: TRBJ2-1; d_gene: TRBD2; v_gene: TRBV28; CDR3aa: CASSLDYLAGGMDEQFF; CDR3nt: TGTGCCAGCAGTTTAGACTATTTAGCGGGAGGAATGGATGAGCAGTTCTTC
abundance: .; len: 16; j_gene: TRBJ2-1; d_gene: TRBD2; v_gene: TRBV11-3; CDR3aa: CASSSAGTSGSNEQFF; CDR3nt: TGTGCCAGCAGCTCAGCCGGGACTAGCGGGTCCAATGAGCAGTTCTTC
abundance: .; len: 11; j_gene: TRBJ2-2; d_gene: .; v_gene: TRBV11-2; CDR3aa: CASQNTGELFF; CDR3nt: TGTGCCAGCCAGAACACCGGGGAGCTGTTTTTT
abundance: .; len: 14; j_gene: TRBJ1-5; d_gene: TRBD1; v_gene: TRBV19; CDR3aa: CASSGQGGSQPQHF; CDR3nt: TGTGCCAGTAGCGGACAGGGCGGGAGTCAGCCCCAGCATTTT
abundance: .; len: 18; j_gene: TRBJ2-6; d_gene: TRBD2; v_gene: TRBV7-2; CDR3aa: CASSARTSGSSGANVLTF; CDR3nt: TGTGCCAGCAGCGCCCGGACTAGCGGGAGCTCTGGGGCCAACGTCCTGACTTTC
abundance: .; len: 17; j_gene: TRBJ1-4; d_gene: .; v_gene: TRBV5-6; CDR3aa: CASSSSIHGGTNEKLFF; CDR3nt: TGTGCCAGCAGCTCTTCCATACACGGGGGGACTAATGAAAAACTGTTTTTT
abundance: .; len: 15; j_gene: TRBJ1-2; d_gene: TRBD1; v_gene: TRBV27; CDR3aa: CASRGQGAFGYGYTF; CDR3nt: TGTGCCAGCAGGGGACAGGGGGCTTTCGGCTATGGCTACACCTTC
abundance: .; len: 15; j_gene: TRBJ2-7; d_gene: .; v_gene: TRBV3-1/TRBV3-2; CDR3aa: CASSPGSTQGGEQYF; CDR3nt: TGTGCCAGCAGCCCGGGATCTACCCAGGGAGGAGAGCAGTACTTC
abundance: .; len: 13; j_gene: TRBJ1-2; d_gene: .; v_gene: TRBV10-3; CDR3aa: CAISVDSGYGYTF; CDR3nt: TGTGCCATCAGTGTTGACTCCGGCTATGGCTACACCTTC
abundance: .; len: 19; j_gene: TRBJ2-6; d_gene: TRBD2; v_gene: TRBV7-9; CDR3aa: CASSSGGRGSTSGANVLTF; CDR3nt: TGTGCCAGCAGCTCGGGAGGCCGTGGCAGCACGTCTGGGGCCAACGTCCTGACTTTC
abundance: .; len: 14; j_gene: TRBJ1-3; d_gene: .; v_gene: TRBV10-1; CDR3aa: CASKFRGSGNTIYF; CDR3nt: TGCGCCAGCAAATTTAGGGGGTCTGGAAACACCATATATTTT
abundance: .; len: 17; j_gene: TRBJ2-7; d_gene: TRBD2; v_gene: TRBV28; CDR3aa: CASSLFQTSGSAYEQYF; CDR3nt: TGTGCCAGCAGTTTATTCCAGACTAGCGGGAGTGCCTACGAGCAGTACTTC
abundance: .; len: 14; j_gene: TRBJ1-2; d_gene: TRBD1; v_gene: TRBV28; CDR3aa: CASSLGGQGSGYTF; CDR3nt: TGTGCCAGCAGTTTAGGGGGACAGGGAAGTGGCTACACCTTC
abundance: many; len: 15; j_gene: TRBJ2-2; d_gene: TRBD2; v_gene: TRBV3-1/TRBV3-2; CDR3aa: CASSHRLAVTGELFF; CDR3nt: TGTGCCAGCAGCCACAGACTAGCGGTCACCGGGGAGCTGTTTTTT
abundance: .; len: 16; j_gene: TRBJ1-5; d_gene: TRBD1; v_gene: TRBV2; CDR3aa: CASSLGTGRRNQPQHF; CDR3nt: TGTGCCAGCAGCCTCGGGACAGGGAGGCGCAATCAGCCCCAGCATTTT
abundance: .; len: 15; j_gene: TRBJ1-6; d_gene: .; v_gene: TRBV6-5; CDR3aa: CASSIELGVNSPLHF; CDR3nt: TGTGCCAGCAGCATTGAACTGGGAGTGAATTCACCCCTCCACTTT
abundance: .; len: 13; j_gene: TRBJ1-1; d_gene: .; v_gene: TRBV12-3/TRBV12-4; CDR3aa: CASSLQWNTEAFF; CDR3nt: TGTGCCAGCAGTTTACAATGGAACACTGAAGCTTTCTTT